The next 8 T cell receptor beta chains were all read from a single sample in a study of cytomegalovirus exposure and HLA in healthy donors. The PCR was carried out with 60 Vbeta primers and 13 Jbeta primers. The assay was immunoSEQ multiplex PCR, and TCRdb's table has in-frame clones only and misses some. The sample has about 98,000 clones; about two thirds are singletons. Sequencing input: PBMCs. These receptors were obtained from a man aged 45 to 65 in good health and CMV-seronegative.

This clone has just a few counts. This sequence joins TRBV10-3 and TRBJ2-3; 10 positions match TRBD2. The germline CDR1 and CDR2 sequences are ENHRY and SYGVKD. V gave up 1 base and J gave up 2 bases; unmatched junction bases: 3. CDR3 size: 16 residues. DNA of the CDR3: TGTGCCATCAGTGAGTACCTAGCGGGGGTCACAGATACGCAGTATTTT. It encodes CAISEYLAGVTDTQYF.

The rearrangement uses TRBV2 and TRBJ1-1; no clear D gene. The CDR3 has 14 amino acids. V dropped 3 bases and J dropped 5 bases, with 13 bases sitting between them. Germline assignment: CDR1 SNHLY and CDR2 FYNNEI. Written as DNA, the CDR3 is TGTGCCAGCAGTGAGTGGAAAACGGGAACTGAAGCTTTCTTT. Amino acids: CASSEWKTGTEAFF.

The V and J genes are TRBV5-1 and TRBJ2-1; 9 bases agree with TRBD1. From germline, CDR1 is SGHRS and CDR2 YFSETQ. This CDR3 contains 16 residues. With V trimmed by 8 bases and J by 8 bases, 17 bases remained unmatched. Written as DNA, the CDR3 is TGCGCCAGTACAAGCACCGGGACAGGGAATAGAGATGAGCAGTTCTTC. Amino acids: CASTSTGTGNRDEQFF. The whole variable domain, remainder taken from reference TRBV5-1 and TRBJ2-1, is KAGVTQTPRYLIKTRGQQVTLSCSPISGHRSVSWYQQTPGQGLQFLFEYFSETQRNKGNFPGRFSGRQFSNSRSEMNVSTLELGDSALYLCASTSTGTGNRDEQFFGPGTRLTVL.

CDR3 sequence: CASTRTGGYEQYF. Here the CDR3 DNA reads TGTGCCAGCACTCGGACAGGTGGCTACGAGCAGTACTTC. J is TRBJ2-5 and V is TRBV6-1; 7 nucleotides align to TRBD1. The J call may be wrong; the DNA end is better matched by TRBJ2-7. CDR3 size: 13 residues. CDR1 is MNHNS, CDR2 SASEGT, per germline.

The chain joins TRBV4-1 to TRBJ2-1; 10 positions match TRBD1. Germline lookup yields CDR1 MGHRA and CDR2 YSYEKL. The CDR3 has 14 residues. Trimming took 1 base from V and 9 from J; bases not matched to a gene: 3. The chain's CDR3 is CASSQGQGAGEQFF. DNA of the CDR3: TGCGCCAGCAGCCAAGGACAGGGGGCGGGTGAGCAGTTCTTC.

V gene TRBV6-1 combines with J gene TRBJ2-1; TRBD2 agrees at 9 bases. The germline V gene encodes CDR1 MNHNS and CDR2 SASEGT. The CDR3 is 12 amino acids. J was trimmed by 10 bases and V by 5 bases; bases with no gene match: 3. CDR3 amino acids: CASSILAGEQFF. The CDR3 DNA follows: TGTGCCAGCAGTATTCTAGCGGGGGAGCAGTTCTTC.

The chain uses TRBV28 and TRBJ2-7; perhaps TRBD2 as D (6 bases). Germline CDR1 and CDR2: MDHEN and SYDVKM. V lost 5 bases, J lost 4 bases, and 9 bases lay in between. The CDR3 covers 12 residues. In DNA, the CDR3 is TGTGCCAGCAGTCTAGCGTCGTACGAGCAGTACTTC. It translates to CASSLASYEQYF.

The chain uses TRBV27 and TRBJ2-7; 7 positions match TRBD1. The length of the CDR3 is 15 residues. Germline-derived CDR1 and CDR2 are MNHEY and SMNVEV (reference sequence). With V trimmed by 4 bases and J by 2 bases, 8 bases remained unmatched. The CDR3 region has the DNA TGTGCCAGCAGTTCCGGACAGGCGCCTGCCTACGAGCAGTACTTC. Protein: CASSSGQAPAYEQYF.